The clone carrying this TCR beta chain was counted only a few times. As yet, its antigen is unknown. Other DNA sequences within the sample encode an identical CDR3. Naivety among CD8 cells was defined by CD45RO negativity and positive CCR7 selection, thereby excluding terminally differentiated effector memory CD45RA+ cells. Donors were healthy HIV-negative adults without recently reported acute infections or vaccinations. TCRdb's table, derived via immunoSEQ multiplex PCR, lists solely in-frame clones and lacks some. Of some 2.1 million clones in the sample, 93% are singletons; the top ten hold less than 2%. The source of the sample is a study of shared clonotypes between healthy human individuals. General observations from the study: Owing to a small donor count, the genetic and exposure-history diversity represented was limited.

The J segment lost 3 bases and the V segment lost 0 bases, leaving 3 bases of the junction unmatched. The CDR3 has 15 residues. Germline CDR1 reads SGDLS; CDR2 reads YYNGEE. The specimen sequenced was naive CD8+ T cells from PBMCs. The chain has TRBV9 and TRBJ1-5, with 7 bases aligning to TRBD1. The sequence came from a man between 18 and 35 years old in good health. Some clones in this sample may be carry-over from other donors' samples. CDR3 amino acids: CASSVGGGTNQPQHF. DNA of the CDR3: TGTGCCAGCAGCGTAGGAGGGGGCACCAATCAGCCCCAGCATTTT.